A single sample gave rise to the 32 T cell receptor beta chains below, sequenced in a study of radiotherapy plus CTLA-4 blockade in lung cancer. Here immunoSEQ multiplex PCR was the method, and the copy in TCRdb shows in-frame clones only, minus some. Among tens of thousands of clones listed, around four fifths were seen once. The sequenced sample was peripheral blood, obtained from a patient treated with radiotherapy plus ipilimumab. The origin of the receptors is a human donor with non-small cell lung cancer who had a complete response to radiotherapy plus ipilimumab.

This clone came up a few times. The chain has TRBV4-3 and TRBJ2-5; D remains unclear. Trimming took off 0 bases at V and 5 bases at J, with 7 bases between the two ends. This CDR3 has 13 amino acids. Germline assignment: CDR1 LGHNA and CDR2 YSLEER. CDR3 residues: CASSQDRAETQYF. The CDR3 DNA reads as TGCGCCAGCAGCCAAGACAGAGCGGAGACCCAGTACTTC.

This clone was counted only a few times. The chain links TRBV11-3 to TRBJ2-2; D possibly corresponds to TRBD2 (6 bases). CDR1 is SGHNT and CDR2 is YENEEA in the germline V gene. V was shortened by 6 bases and J by 6 bases, with 14 bases between the two germline ends. The CDR3 totals 14 residues. Here the CDR3 DNA reads TGTGCCAGCAGGCCAGGAGGGGAAGCCGGGGAGCTGTTTTTT. This encodes CASRPGGEAGELFF.

The V call is TRBV30, the J call TRBJ1-6; D might be TRBD1 (6 bases). CDR3 size: 14 residues. Germline V gives CDR1 GTSNPN, CDR2 SVGIG (reference sequence). V was pared by 6 bases and J by 6 bases, with 15 bases between. The CDR3 loop is CACHRALGNSPLHF. CDR3 in DNA: TGTGCCTGCCACAGGGCCTTGGGTAATTCACCCCTCCACTTT.

The chain employs TRBV7-8 and TRBJ1-2; 9 bases fit TRBD1. V dropped 0 bases and J dropped 4; count of bases not matched to a gene: 3. CDR1 is SGHVS and CDR2 is FQNEAQ in the germline V gene. The CDR3 has 15 residues. The CDR3 loop is CASSLAGQGSYGYTF. Written as DNA, the CDR3 is TGTGCCAGCAGCTTAGCTGGACAGGGGTCCTATGGCTACACCTTC.

This chain connects TRBV2 to TRBJ2-3; 9 positions agree with TRBD1. The germline V gene has CDR1 SNHLY and CDR2 FYNNEI. This CDR3 contains 14 residues. Germline trimming cut 6 bases from V and 3 bases from J; bases unmatched to any gene: 4. This CDR3 reads CASSPQGATDTQYF. CDR3 sequence (DNA): TGTGCCAGCAGCCCACAGGGGGCTACAGATACGCAGTATTTT.

The chain couples TRBV6-1 to TRBJ2-6; a weak D match, TRBD1 (5 bases). CDR1 MNHNS and CDR2 SASEGT come from the germline V gene. This CDR3 has 15 amino acids. V was clipped by 2 bases and J by 3 bases, with 8 bases between them. The CDR3 loop is CASSEYTGGANVLTF. The CDR3 DNA reads TGTGCCAGCAGTGAATACACAGGTGGGGCCAACGTCCTGACTTTC.

The V and J genes are TRBV18 and TRBJ1-5, with 12 bases fitting TRBD1. There are 15 residues in the CDR3. Germline trimming cut 3 bases from V and 6 bases from J; bases unmatched to any gene: 3. Germline-derived CDR1 and CDR2 are KGHSH and LQKENI. As DNA, the CDR3 is TGTGCCAGCTCACCGGGACAGGGGGCGAGTCAGCCCCAGCATTTT. Its protein product is CASSPGQGASQPQHF.

CDR3 sequence: CASSLLGRETQYF. The CDR3 DNA sequence: TGTGCCAGCAGCTTGCTAGGGAGGGAGACCCAGTACTTC. The V call is TRBV7-2, the J call TRBJ2-5; a weak D match, TRBD2 (6 bases). The V end lost 3 bases, the J end lost 5 bases, and 10 bases lay between the germline ends. CDR1 and CDR2 from the germline V gene are SGHTA and FQGNSA. CDR3 length: 13 residues.

The chain has TRBV6-6 and TRBJ2-7; TRBD2 matches 10 bases. The CDR3 loop spans 16 amino acids. V trimming: 2 bases; J trimming: 3 bases; junction bases outside the gene matches: 7. Germline V gene data show CDR1 as MNHNY and CDR2 as SVGAGI (reference sequence). The CDR3 loop is CASSYASGRSGYEQYV. As DNA, the CDR3 is TGTGCCAGCAGTTACGCTAGCGGGAGATCTGGCTACGAGCAGTACGTC.

The chain couples TRBV5-1 to TRBJ2-5; 11 bases match TRBD2. V was clipped by 4 bases and J by 2 bases; unmatched bases: 1. The CDR3 sequence is 14 residues long. Germline lookup yields CDR1 SGHRS and CDR2 YFSETQ. CDR3 in DNA: TGCGCCAGCAGCGCTAGCGGGGGGCAAGAGACCCAGTACTTC. It encodes CASSASGGQETQYF.

The chain couples TRBV6-6 to TRBJ2-1; D may be TRBD2 (5 bases). Germline V lookup: CDR1 MNHNY, CDR2 SVGAGI (reference sequence). V shed 9 bases and J shed 5 bases, with 14 bases lying between them. There are 13 residues in the CDR3. CDR3 in amino acids: CASSGLYDNEQFF. In nucleotides, the CDR3 is TGTGCCAGTTCAGGACTCTATGACAATGAGCAGTTCTTC.

CDR3 in DNA: TGTGCCAGCTCACCGAGCCGGCGAACCAACAATGAGCAGTTCTTC. Protein sequence: CASSPSRRTNNEQFF. The chain links TRBV18 to TRBJ2-1, with D hard to call. V shed 3 bases and J shed 5 bases, with 14 bases lying between them. The CDR3 has 15 amino acids. CDR1 and CDR2 from the germline V gene are KGHSH and LQKENI.

This clone was seen just once. The gene calls are TRBV30 and TRBJ1-6; D not certain. CDR3 length equals 13 residues. Germline V CDR1 and CDR2: GTSNPN, SVGIG (reference sequence). The V and J ends lost 3 bases and 5 bases respectively, with 8 bases between them. CDR3 protein: CAWRGQNNSPLHF. The CDR3 coding sequence is TGTGCCTGGAGAGGGCAGAATAATTCACCCCTCCACTTT.

The chain links TRBV11-3 to TRBJ1-2; D gene unclear. V gave up 6 bases and J gave up 4 bases, with 9 bases separating them. The CDR3 has 12 residues. Germline lookup yields CDR1 SGHNT and CDR2 YENEEA. As DNA, the CDR3 is TGTGCCAGCAGTTCCAACAGCTATGGCTACACCTTC. Translation gives CASSSNSYGYTF.

The rearrangement links TRBV7-6 to TRBJ2-7, with TRBD1 matching 9 bases. With V trimmed by 5 bases and J by 2 bases, 1 base remained unmatched. This CDR3 has 13 amino acids. Germline CDR1 is SGHVS and CDR2 is FNYEAQ. For the CDR3, the DNA is TGTGCCAGCAGCCGACAGGGGGCCTACGAGCAGTACTTC. Translating it yields CASSRQGAYEQYF.

The rearrangement joins TRBV14 to TRBJ1-4; a weak D match, TRBD1 (6 bases). This CDR3 is built from 12 residues. The germline CDR1 and CDR2 sequences are SGHDN and FVKESK. Trimming stripped 5 bases from V and 6 bases from J, with 7 bases between. In DNA form, the CDR3 reads TGTGCCAGCAGCAACAGGGATGAAAAACTGTTTTTT. This translates into CASSNRDEKLFF. Using reference TRBV14 and TRBJ1-4 for the parts outside the CDR3, the full variable domain is EAGVTQFPSHSVIEKGQTVTLRCDPISGHDNLYWYRRVMGKEIKFLLHFVKESKQDESGMPNNRFLAERTGGTYSTLKVQPAELEDSGVYFCASSNRDEKLFFGSGTQLSVL.

This chain joins TRBV15 and TRBJ1-4, with D perhaps matching TRBD1 (5 bases). The CDR3 runs 17 residues. Trimming stripped 4 bases from V and 4 bases from J, with 19 bases between. The germline V gene encodes CDR1 LNHNV and CDR2 YYDKDF (reference sequence). CDR3 region: CATSKGGRAGSNEKLFF. The DNA of the CDR3 is TGTGCCACCAGCAAAGGAGGCAGGGCTGGAAGTAATGAAAAACTGTTTTTT.

The rearrangement links TRBV27 to TRBJ1-1; D is undetermined. The CDR3 spans 15 residues. Trimming left V 6 bases short and J 0 bases short, with 14 bases between. Germline V gene lookup returns CDR1 MNHEY and CDR2 SMNVEV (reference sequence). The CDR3: CASSLRPFVNTEAFF. The CDR3 DNA reads as TGTGCCAGCAGCTTACGACCTTTCGTGAACACTGAAGCTTTCTTT.

This clone was detected a few times. The V call is TRBV5-1, the J call TRBJ2-5; 11 positions agree with TRBD2. Germline CDR1 and CDR2: SGHRS and YFSETQ. The CDR3 spans 17 residues. With 3 bases clipped from V and 1 base from J, the junction kept 8 bases outside the gene matches. This CDR3 is CASSSLAGGLPQETQYF. The CDR3 DNA reads as TGCGCCAGCAGCTCCCTAGCGGGGGGACTTCCCCAAGAGACCCAGTACTTC.

J is TRBJ1-5 and V is TRBV29-1; tentatively, D is TRBD1 (6 bases). The CDR3 spans 14 residues. Germline loops: CDR1 SQVTM, CDR2 ANQGSEA. The V end was cut by 4 bases, the J end by 3 bases, with 13 bases between. The CDR3 protein is CSVAGGADNQPQHF. CDR3 nucleotides: TGCAGCGTTGCGGGGGGGGCGGACAATCAGCCCCAGCATTTT.

This chain uses TRBV11-3 with TRBJ2-3; 12 nucleotides match TRBD2. The CDR3 length is 20 residues. Germline V gene sequence: CDR1 SGHNT, CDR2 YENEEA. The junction had 17 bases not matched to a gene; V was cut back by 5 bases and J by 2 bases. The CDR3 bases are TGTGCCAGCAGCCCTAGTAGACTAGCGGGAGTACGACTTCCCACAGATACGCAGTATTTT. Translation: CASSPSRLAGVRLPTDTQYF. Full variable domain (outside the CDR3, taken from reference TRBV11-3 and TRBJ2-3): EAGVVQSPRYKIIEKKQPVAFWCNPISGHNTLYWYLQNLGQGPELLIRYENEEAVDDSQLPKDRFSAERLKGVDSTLKIQPAELGDSAVYLCASSPSRLAGVRLPTDTQYFGPGTRLTVL.

The genes are TRBV7-2 and TRBJ1-1, with D possibly TRBD1 on 5 matching bases. V was clipped by 1 base and J by 8 bases, with 11 bases between them. The CDR3 totals 13 residues. Germline V gene lookup returns CDR1 SGHTA and CDR2 FQGNSA. For the CDR3, the DNA is TGTGCCAGCAGCTTAGGACCCGCAGGGGAAGCTTTCTTT. Protein: CASSLGPAGEAFF.

The V and J genes are TRBV4-3 and TRBJ2-5; D not resolved. V was trimmed by 0 bases and J by 5 bases, leaving 7 bases between them. CDR3 length: 13 amino acids. Germline CDR1 is LGHNA and CDR2 is YSLEER. The CDR3: CASSQDRRETQYF. In DNA form, the CDR3 reads TGCGCCAGCAGCCAAGACCGGCGGGAGACCCAGTACTTC.

The CDR3 sequence is CASSSRGNNQPQHF. CDR3 DNA: TGTGCCAGCAGTAGTCGAGGGAACAATCAGCCCCAGCATTTT. The chain recombines TRBV6-1 with TRBJ1-5; D remains ambiguous. Trimming removed 5 bases from V and 3 bases from J, with 11 bases in between. This CDR3 is built from 14 residues. CDR1 and CDR2 (germline): MNHNS, SASEGT.

The rearrangement links TRBV25-1 to TRBJ2-5, with 9 bases matching TRBD2. Trimming removed 7 bases from V and 5 bases from J; junction bases left unmatched: 5. The CDR3 has 13 amino acids. Germline V lookup: CDR1 MGHDK, CDR2 SYGVNS. Written as DNA, the CDR3 is TGTGCCAGCACCATAGCGGGAGTGGAGACCCAGTACTTC. The encoded protein is CASTIAGVETQYF.

This clone was seen just once. As DNA, the CDR3 is TGTGCTAGTGGTTTGGACAGGGGGGCCAATCAGCCCCAGCATTTT. Encoded protein: CASGLDRGANQPQHF. The chain recombines TRBV12-5 with TRBJ1-5; the match to TRBD1 covers 8 bases. V gave up 1 base and J gave up 3 bases; unmatched junction bases: 2. CDR3 length: 15 residues. The germline V gene has CDR1 LGHNT and CDR2 FRNRAP.

V usage is TRBV7-2 and J usage is TRBJ1-5; D possibly corresponds to TRBD1 (6 bases). CDR1 is SGHTA, CDR2 FQGNSA, per germline. This CDR3 comprises 15 residues. V lost 5 bases and J 0 bases, leaving 11 bases between the germline ends. The CDR3 DNA reads as TGTGCCAGCAGCCCCGGGGACACTAGCAATCAGCCCCAGCATTTT. This codes for CASSPGDTSNQPQHF. The full variable domain, its missing parts supplied by reference TRBV7-2 and TRBJ1-5, is GAGVSQSPSNKVTEKGKDVELRCDPISGHTALYWYRQSLGQGLEFLIYFQGNSAPDKSGLPSDRFSAERTGGSVSTLTIQRTQQEDSAVYLCASSPGDTSNQPQHFGDGTRLSIL.

The J gene is TRBJ1-6, the V gene TRBV6-1; D may be TRBD1 (6 bases). Germline V lookup: CDR1 MNHNS, CDR2 SASEGT. CDR3 length: 12 residues. Deletions cut 7 bases from V and 8 bases from J, with 9 bases between. The CDR3 sequence is CASTDRHSPLHF. In DNA, the CDR3 is TGTGCCAGCACCGACAGGCATTCACCCCTCCACTTT.

This clone was seen once. This rearrangement joins TRBV9 to TRBJ2-1; 13 bases fit TRBD2. The germline CDR1 and CDR2 sequences are SGDLS and YYNGEE. V lost 3 bases and J lost 5; bases outside the gene matches: 2. The CDR3 spans 15 residues. The chain's CDR3 is CASSEGLAGDNEQFF. Here the CDR3 DNA reads TGTGCCAGCAGCGAAGGACTAGCGGGAGACAATGAGCAGTTCTTC.

V is TRBV6-8 and J is TRBJ1-2; D remains ambiguous. This CDR3 has 11 amino acids. The germline V gene encodes CDR1 MNHGY and CDR2 SAAAGT. V lost 5 bases to trimming and J lost 7 bases, with 8 bases between them. CDR3 sequence: CASSNRAGYTF. CDR3 bases: TGTGCCAGCAGTAACAGAGCTGGCTACACCTTC.

This sequence joins TRBV25-1 and TRBJ1-1, with unresolved D. This CDR3 region has 13 residues. Germline values: CDR1 MGHDK, CDR2 SYGVNS. Trimming pared 7 bases from V and 2 bases from J, leaving 11 bases between. Here the CDR3 DNA reads TGTGCCAGCAATACCGCAGGAAACACTGAAGCTTTCTTT. Its protein product is CASNTAGNTEAFF.

CDR3 in amino acids: CASSLGGGRYNEQFF. The CDR3 nucleotides read TGTGCCAGCAGCTTAGGGGGGGGACGGTACAATGAGCAGTTCTTC. V gene TRBV7-6 combines with J gene TRBJ2-1; 7 bases are a match to TRBD2. From germline, CDR1 is SGHVS and CDR2 FNYEAQ. This CDR3 has 15 residues. V lost 1 base and J lost 4; bases outside the gene matches: 4.